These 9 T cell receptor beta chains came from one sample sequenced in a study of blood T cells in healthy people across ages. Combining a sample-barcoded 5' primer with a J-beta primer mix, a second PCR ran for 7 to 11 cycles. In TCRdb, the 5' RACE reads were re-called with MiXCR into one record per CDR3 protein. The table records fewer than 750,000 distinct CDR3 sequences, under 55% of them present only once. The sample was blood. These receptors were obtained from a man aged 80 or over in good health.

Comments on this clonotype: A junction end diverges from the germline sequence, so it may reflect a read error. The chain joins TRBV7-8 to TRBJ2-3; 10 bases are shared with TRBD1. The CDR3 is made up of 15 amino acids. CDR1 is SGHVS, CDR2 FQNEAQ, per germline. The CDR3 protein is CPSSNGQGGTDTQYF. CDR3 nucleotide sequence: TGTCCCAGCAGCAACGGACAGGGGGGGACAGATACGCAGTATTTT.

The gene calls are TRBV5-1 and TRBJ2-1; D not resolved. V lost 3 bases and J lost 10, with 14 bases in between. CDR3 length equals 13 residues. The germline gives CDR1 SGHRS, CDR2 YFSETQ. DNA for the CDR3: TGCGCCAGCAGCTGGGAAGAGAGAACCGAGCAGTTCTTC. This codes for CASSWEERTEQFF.

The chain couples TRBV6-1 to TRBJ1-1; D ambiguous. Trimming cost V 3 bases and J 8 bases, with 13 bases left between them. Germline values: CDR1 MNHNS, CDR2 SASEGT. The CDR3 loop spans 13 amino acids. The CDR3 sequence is CASSDSYLAEAFF. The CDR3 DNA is TGTGCCAGCAGTGACTCGTATCTCGCCGAAGCTTTCTTT.

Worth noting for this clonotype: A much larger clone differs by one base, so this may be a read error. The CDR3 spells CAGSYVAGPQHF. The CDR3 DNA follows: TGTGCCGGCAGTTACGTTGCTGGGCCCCAGCATTTT. This rearrangement joins TRBV6-6 to TRBJ1-5, with no clear D. Per germline, CDR1 MNHNY and CDR2 SVGAGI (reference sequence). The CDR3 has 12 residues.

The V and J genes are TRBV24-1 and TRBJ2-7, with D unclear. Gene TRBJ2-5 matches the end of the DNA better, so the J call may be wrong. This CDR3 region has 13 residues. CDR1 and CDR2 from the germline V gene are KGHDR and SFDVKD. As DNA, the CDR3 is TGTGCCACCTGCGAAACGGGTGCGTGGACCCAGTACTTC. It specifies CATCETGAWTQYF.

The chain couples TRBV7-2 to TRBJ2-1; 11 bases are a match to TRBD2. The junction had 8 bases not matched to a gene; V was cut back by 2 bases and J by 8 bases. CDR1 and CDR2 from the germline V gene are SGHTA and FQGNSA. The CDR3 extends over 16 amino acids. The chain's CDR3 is CASSLLLAGGPYEQFF. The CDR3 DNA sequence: TGTGCCAGCAGCTTATTGTTAGCGGGGGGGCCTTATGAGCAGTTCTTC.

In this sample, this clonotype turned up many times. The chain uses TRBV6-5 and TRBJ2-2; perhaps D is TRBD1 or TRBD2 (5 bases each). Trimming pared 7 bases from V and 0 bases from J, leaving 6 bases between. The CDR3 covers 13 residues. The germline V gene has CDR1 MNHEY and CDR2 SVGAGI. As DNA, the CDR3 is TGTGCCAGCACGGGACCGAACACCGGGGAGCTGTTTTTT. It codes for CASTGPNTGELFF.

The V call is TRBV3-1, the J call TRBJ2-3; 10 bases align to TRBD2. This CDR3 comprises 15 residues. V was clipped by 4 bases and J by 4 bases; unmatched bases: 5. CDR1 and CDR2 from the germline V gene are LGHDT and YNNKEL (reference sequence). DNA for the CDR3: TGTGCCAGCAGCCCCGAGCGGGGGGGGGCAGATACGCAGTATTTT. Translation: CASSPERGGADTQYF.

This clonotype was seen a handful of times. CDR3 DNA sequence: TGCGCCAGCAGCCCCCTGAAAGCGGGGGAGGCGTATACGCAGTATTTT. Translated, it gives CASSPLKAGEAYTQYF. The V and J genes are TRBV4-3 and TRBJ2-3, with TRBD2 matching 8 bases. Trimming cost V 4 bases and J 7 bases; bases outside gene matches: 13. CDR1 and CDR2 from the germline V gene are LGHNA and YSLEER. The CDR3 length is 16 residues.